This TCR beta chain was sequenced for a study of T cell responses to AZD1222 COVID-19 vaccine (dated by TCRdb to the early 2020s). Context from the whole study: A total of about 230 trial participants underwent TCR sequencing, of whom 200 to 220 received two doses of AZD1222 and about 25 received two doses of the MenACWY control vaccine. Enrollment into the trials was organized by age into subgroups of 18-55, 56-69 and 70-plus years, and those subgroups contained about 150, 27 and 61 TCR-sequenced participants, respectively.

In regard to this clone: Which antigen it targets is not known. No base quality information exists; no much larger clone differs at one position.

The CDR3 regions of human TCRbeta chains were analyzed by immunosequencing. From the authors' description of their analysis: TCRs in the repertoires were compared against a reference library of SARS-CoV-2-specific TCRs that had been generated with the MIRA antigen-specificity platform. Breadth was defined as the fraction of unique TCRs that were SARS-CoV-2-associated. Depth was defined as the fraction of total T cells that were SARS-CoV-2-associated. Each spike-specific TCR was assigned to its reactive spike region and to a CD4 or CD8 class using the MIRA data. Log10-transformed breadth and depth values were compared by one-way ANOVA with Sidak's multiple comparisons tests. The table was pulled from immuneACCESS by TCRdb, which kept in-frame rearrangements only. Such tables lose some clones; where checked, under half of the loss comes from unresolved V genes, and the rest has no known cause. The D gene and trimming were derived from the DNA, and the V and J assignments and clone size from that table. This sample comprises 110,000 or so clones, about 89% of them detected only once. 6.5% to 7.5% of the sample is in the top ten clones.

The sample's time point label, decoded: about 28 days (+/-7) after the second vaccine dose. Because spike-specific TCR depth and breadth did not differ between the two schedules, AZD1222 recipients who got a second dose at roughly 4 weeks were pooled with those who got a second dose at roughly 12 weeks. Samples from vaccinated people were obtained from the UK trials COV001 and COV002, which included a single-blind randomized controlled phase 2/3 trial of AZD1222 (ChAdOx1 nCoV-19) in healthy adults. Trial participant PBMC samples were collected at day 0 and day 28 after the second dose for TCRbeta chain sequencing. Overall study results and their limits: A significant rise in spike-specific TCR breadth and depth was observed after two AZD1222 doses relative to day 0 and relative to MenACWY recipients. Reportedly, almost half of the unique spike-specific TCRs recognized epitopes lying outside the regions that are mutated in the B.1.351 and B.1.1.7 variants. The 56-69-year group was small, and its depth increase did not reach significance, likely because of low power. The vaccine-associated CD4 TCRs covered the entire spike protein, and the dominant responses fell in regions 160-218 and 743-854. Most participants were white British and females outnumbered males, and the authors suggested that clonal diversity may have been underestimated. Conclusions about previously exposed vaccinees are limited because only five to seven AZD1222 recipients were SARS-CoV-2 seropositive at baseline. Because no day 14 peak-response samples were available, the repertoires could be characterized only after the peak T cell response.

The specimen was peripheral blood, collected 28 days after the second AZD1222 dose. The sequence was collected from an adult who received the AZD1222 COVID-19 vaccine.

The DNA is as follows: TGTGCCAGCAGCTTCCATACAGGGGGCTATGGCTACACCTTC. Translation gives CASSFHTGGYGYTF. The chain couples TRBV5-5 to TRBJ1-2; TRBD1 matches 8 bases in the middle. The germline V end is reduced by 2 bases and the J end by 4 bases; junction bases left unmatched: 4. Taken from the germline V gene (reference sequence), the CDR1 and CDR2 loops are SGHKS and YYEKEE. The CDR3 covers 14 residues, taking in both the cysteine and the phenylalanine. The retained sequence is limited to the CDR3, 42 bases, with the frame set at the first base.